This T cell receptor (beta chain) was obtained from a study of blood T cell repertoires in COVID-19. Study-level information: The cDNA or gDNA used as material had been derived from T cells, B-cell-depleted T cells, or PBMCs.

Followed over time, Seattle patients had been enrolled while infection was active. Original processing methods: Amplification of reference gene primers was used by the study to estimate nucleated cell counts. Assay used: immunoSEQ multiplex PCR; TCRdb lists only in-frame clones, some missing. V, J and clone size were drawn from that table, and D and trimming were deduced from the DNA. The table records around 300,000 clones, about 89% of them present only once. From germline, CDR1 is GTSNPN and CDR2 SVGIG (reference sequence). V gave up 3 bases and J gave up 6 bases, with 20 bases separating them. This CDR3 spans 15 amino acids.

The sample was peripheral blood. The chain links TRBV30 to TRBJ1-2, with a weak D call TRBD1 (5 bases). The clonotype was recovered from a woman aged 30 to 39 with COVID-19, enrolled during active disease. The DNA for the CDR3 is TGTGCCTGGAGCCCCGGGGGGGGTAGGGTGGATGGCTACACCTTC. The encoded protein is CAWSPGGGRVDGYTF.